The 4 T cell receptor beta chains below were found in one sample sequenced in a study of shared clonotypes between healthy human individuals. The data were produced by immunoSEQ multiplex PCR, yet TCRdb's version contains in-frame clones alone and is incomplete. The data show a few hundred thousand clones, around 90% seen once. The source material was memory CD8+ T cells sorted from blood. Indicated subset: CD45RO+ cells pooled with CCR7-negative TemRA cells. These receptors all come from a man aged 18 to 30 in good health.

The CDR3 protein is CASSQGSEQYF. CDR3 bases: TGTGCCAGCAGTCAGGGTTCCGAGCAGTACTTC. The chain uses TRBV6-1 and TRBJ2-7; possible D gene TRBD1, 5 bases. Trimming shortened V by 5 bases and J by 6 bases, and 8 bases separated the two germline ends. The length of the CDR3 is 11 residues. Germline V gene sequence: CDR1 MNHNS, CDR2 SASEGT.

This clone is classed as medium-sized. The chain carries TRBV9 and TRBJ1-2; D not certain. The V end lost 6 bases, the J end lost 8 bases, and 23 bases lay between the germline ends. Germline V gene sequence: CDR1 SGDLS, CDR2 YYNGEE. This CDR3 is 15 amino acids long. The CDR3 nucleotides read TGTGCCAGCACCGGATCACGCCCCGCAAAAGAGGGCTACACCTTC. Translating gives CASTGSRPAKEGYTF.

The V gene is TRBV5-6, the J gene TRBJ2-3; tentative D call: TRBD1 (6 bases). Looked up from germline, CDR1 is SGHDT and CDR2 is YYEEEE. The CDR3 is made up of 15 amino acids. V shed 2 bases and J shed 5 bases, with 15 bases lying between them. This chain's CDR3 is CASSLAPGARDTQYF. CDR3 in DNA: TGTGCCAGCAGCTTAGCCCCAGGGGCAAGAGATACGCAGTATTTT.

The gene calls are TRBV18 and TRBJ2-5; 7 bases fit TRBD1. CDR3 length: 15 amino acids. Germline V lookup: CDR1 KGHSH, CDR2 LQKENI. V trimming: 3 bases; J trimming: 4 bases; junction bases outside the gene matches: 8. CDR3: CASSPSGRGSETQYF. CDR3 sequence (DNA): TGTGCCAGCTCACCCAGCGGCAGGGGGTCAGAGACCCAGTACTTC.